A selection of T cell receptor beta chains follows, all from one sample in a study of PD-1 blockade in classical Hodgkin lymphoma. Measured with immunoSEQ multiplex PCR; TCRdb has only the in-frame clones, and not every one. Here the sample spans about 34,000 clones, around 76% being singletons. The starting material was peripheral blood mononuclear cells (PBMCs), obtained before the second cycle of nivolumab. The receptors originated from a human donor with classical Hodgkin lymphoma. CDR3s include the opening cysteine and the closing phenylalanine or tryptophan. D genes are given only for firm matches. Clone size appears in some rows only: once, few, many, or a class for an expanded clone.

>.|.|TRBV2|TRBJ2-3
TGTGCCAGCACCGTTATTCCCACTAGCACAGATACGCAGTATTTT
CASTVIPTSTDTQYF
>.|.|TRBV15|TRBJ1-2
TGTGCCACCAGCAGAGACCTCCTGACAGGCTGGGATGGCTACACCTTC
CATSRDLLTGWDGYTF
>.|.|TRBV29-1|TRBJ2-3
TGCAGCGTTTCCAAGGGGCTCACAGATACGCAGTATTTT
CSVSKGLTDTQYF
>.|once|TRBV10-2|TRBJ1-2
TGCGCCAGCAGCGGACAGTTAGGGAACTATGGCTACACCTTC
CASSGQLGNYGYTF
>.|.|TRBV10-3|TRBJ2-2
TGTGCCATCAGTGAGGGAGGAGGTATCGGGGAGCTGTTTTTT
CAISEGGGIGELFF
>.|.|TRBV30|TRBJ1-3
TGTGCCTGGAGCCTGGGGGGGCAAGGAAACACCATATATTTT
CAWSLGGQGNTIYF
>.|few|TRBV2|TRBJ2-2
TGTGCCAGCAGTCCCATCGTGAACACCGGGGAGCTGTTTTTT
CASSPIVNTGELFF
>TRBD1|.|TRBV19|TRBJ2-2
TGTGCCAGTAGTCCACAGGACAGGGGTCGAGGCACCGGGGAGCTGTTTTTT
CASSPQDRGRGTGELFF
>TRBD2|.|TRBV9|TRBJ2-1
TGTGCCAGCAGCACGAGACTAGCGGGGGACTACAATGAGCAGTTCTTC
CASSTRLAGDYNEQFF
>.|.|TRBV27|TRBJ2-3
TGTGCCAGCAGTGAAAGCACAGATACGCAGTATTTT
CASSESTDTQYF
>.|.|TRBV4-1|TRBJ2-5
TGCGCCAGCAGCCAAGATGCCAGGGGCCCCCAAGAGACCCAGTACTTC
CASSQDARGPQETQYF
>TRBD2|.|TRBV2|TRBJ2-5
TGTGCCAGCAGCGCTAGCGGGGGGGCAGGGGAGACCCAGTACTTC
CASSASGGAGETQYF
>TRBD1|.|TRBV7-2|TRBJ1-5
TGTGCCAGCAGCTTGGGCAGGGGGTGGGTACAGCCCCAGCATTTT
CASSLGRGWVQPQHF
>.|.|TRBV30|TRBJ1-5
TGTGCCTGGAGCCGGGCTTGGGAACGGCCCCAGCATTTT
CAWSRAWERPQHF
>.|few|TRBV2|TRBJ1-2
TGTGCCAGCAGTATGACGACAGTTACCCTTAACTATGGCTACACCTTC
CASSMTTVTLNYGYTF
>.|.|TRBV5-5|TRBJ1-4
TGTGCCAGCACCTCTCCCGGGACGGGTGAAAAACTGTTTTTT
CASTSPGTGEKLFF
>TRBD2|few|TRBV7-6|TRBJ2-7
TGTGCCAGCAGCCCGCGACTAGCGGGGTACTACGAGCAGTACTTC
CASSPRLAGYYEQYF
>.|.|TRBV30|TRBJ2-2
TGTGCCTGGGGCCCGAACACCGGGGAGCTGTTTTTT
CAWGPNTGELFF
>.|.|TRBV18|TRBJ1-6
TGTGCCAGCTCACCAAGGGCAGCCAATTCACCCCTCCACTTT
CASSPRAANSPLHF
>TRBD1|.|TRBV6-1|TRBJ2-3
TGTGCCAGCAGTGTGGACAGGGGAACAGATACGCAGTATTTT
CASSVDRGTDTQYF
>TRBD1|few|TRBV7-2|TRBJ1-5
TGTGCCAGCAGCTCCCGGACAGGGAGGGGTCAGCCCCAGCATTTT
CASSSRTGRGQPQHF
>.|.|TRBV6-1|TRBJ2-3
TGTGCCAGCACCCCAGGGGGGGTAACAGATACGCAGTATTTT
CASTPGGVTDTQYF
>.|.|TRBV30|TRBJ2-7
TGTGCCTGGAGCGCGGAAGGGTGGGACGAGCAGTACTTC
CAWSAEGWDEQYF
>.|.|TRBV9|TRBJ2-3
TGTGCCAGCAGCGCGGAAGATACGCAGTATTTT
CASSAEDTQYF
>.|.|TRBV4-1|TRBJ1-2
TGCGCCAGCAGCCAAGGCGGGCTTAATAGTCAGCATGGCTACACCTTC
CASSQGGLNSQHGYTF
>.|.|TRBV7-2|TRBJ2-7
TGTGCCAGCAGCGCCCTCCTGGCCCCCTACGAGCAGTACTTC
CASSALLAPYEQYF
>TRBD1|once|TRBV18|TRBJ2-2
TGTGCCAGCTCACTTTACAGGGGGCCCGACACCGGGGAGCTGTTTTTT
CASSLYRGPDTGELFF
>.|.|TRBV4-3|TRBJ2-5
TGCGCCAGCAGCCAAGATAAGAGACAGCAGTACTTC
CASSQDKRQQYF
>TRBD1|.|TRBV29-1|TRBJ1-1
TGCAGCGTTGAACAGGGGGTGGGCACTGAAGCTTTCTTT
CSVEQGVGTEAFF
>.|.|TRBV7-9|TRBJ2-3
TGTGCCAGCAGCTTAGTCGCCAGTAACACAGATACGCAGTATTTT
CASSLVASNTDTQYF
>.|.|TRBV19|TRBJ2-7
TGTGCCAGTAGTATCCTCCCCCGGCAGGGGAGATACTACGAGCAGTACTTC
CASSILPRQGRYYEQYF
>TRBD1|.|TRBV29-1|TRBJ2-1
TGCAGCGTGGGACCATGGGACAGGGGTCAAAATGAGCAGTTCTTC
CSVGPWDRGQNEQFF
>TRBD1|.|TRBV5-1|TRBJ2-7
TGCGCCAGCAGCTTGGGGGGACAGTACGAGCAGTACTTC
CASSLGGQYEQYF
>TRBD2|once|TRBV4-1|TRBJ2-3
TGCGCCAGCAGCCAAGATCTCCCCGGCGGGGGTGGAGATACGCAGTATTTT
CASSQDLPGGGGDTQYF
>TRBD2|.|TRBV7-2|TRBJ2-7
TGTGCCAGCAGCTTACTAGCGGGGGGTACCTACGAGCAGTACTTC
CASSLLAGGTYEQYF
>.|.|TRBV19|TRBJ1-4
TGTGCCAGTAGTGCCATACCCACGCAGGGGAGTAATGAAAAACTGTTTTTT
CASSAIPTQGSNEKLFF
>TRBD1|.|TRBV7-2|TRBJ2-5
TGTGCCAGCAGTCAAGGGACAGGGAGAGAGACCCAGTACTTC
CASSQGTGRETQYF